This T cell receptor beta chain stems from a study of cytomegalovirus exposure and HLA in healthy donors. Overall study results and limits: Later, TCR association rates were found to vary by HLA locus, highest for DRB1 and lowest for HLA-C.

Remarks on this clone: The antigen is unknown.

In the PCR, 60 Vbeta and 13 Jbeta primers were used. Method: immunoSEQ multiplex PCR; TCRdb's copy keeps in-frame clones and lacks some. The sample lists some 150,000 clones; just over 70% were seen once. Per germline, CDR1 MDHEN and CDR2 SYDVKM. V gave up 5 bases and J gave up 7 bases; unmatched junction bases: 9. CDR3 length: 16 residues. The chain combines TRBV28 with TRBJ2-1; 12 bases line up with TRBD2. The sample consisted of PBMCs. The TCR originated in a woman under 40 in good health and CMV-seronegative. The CDR3 DNA sequence: TGTGCCAGCAGTGAGGCTAGCGGGGGGGCCAAGAATGAGCAGTTCTTC. Residues: CASSEASGGAKNEQFF.